This is a list of T cell receptor beta chains from one sample in a study of technical replicates of blood from a few donors. Clones were read by immunoSEQ multiplex PCR, and TCRdb kept only the in-frame ones, dropping some. The sample lists 55,000 to 75,000 clones, approximately 86% occurring once. The sequenced sample was PBMCs. The receptors originated from a human donor in good health. Some clones in this sample may be carry-over from other donors' samples. Both conserved end residues are part of each CDR3. A D gene is named only where the DNA matches it firmly. Not all rows give a size; the values are once, few, many and, for expanded clones, a class.

D gene: .
V gene: TRBV11-2
J gene: TRBJ2-1
clone size: .
CDR3 DNA: TGTGCCAGCAGCTTGACGGGATACAATGAGCAGTTCTTC
CDR3 protein: CASSLTGYNEQFF

D gene: .
V gene: TRBV7-2
J gene: TRBJ1-6
clone size: .
CDR3 DNA: TGTGCCAGCAGCCCGCGTTTCGGCAGGCACAATTCACCCCTCCACTTT
CDR3 protein: CASSPRFGRHNSPLHF

D gene: TRBD2
V gene: TRBV11-1
J gene: TRBJ2-3
clone size: once
CDR3 DNA: TGTGCCAGCAGCCGTCGGCGGGCTAGCGGGAGTCCAGATACGCAGTATTTT
CDR3 protein: CASSRRRASGSPDTQYF

D gene: TRBD1
V gene: TRBV19
J gene: TRBJ1-1
clone size: .
CDR3 DNA: TGTGCCAGCGGGCGGAGGGGGCTCGGTACTGAAGCTTTCTTT
CDR3 protein: CASGRRGLGTEAFF

D gene: TRBD2
V gene: TRBV5-1
J gene: TRBJ2-2
clone size: .
CDR3 DNA: TGCGCCAGCTCCTATCCGGGACTAGCGGGGGCCGGGGAGCTGTTTTTT
CDR3 protein: CASSYPGLAGAGELFF

D gene: .
V gene: TRBV28
J gene: TRBJ2-7
clone size: .
CDR3 DNA: TGTGCCAGCAGTCTCAGCGGGACAGGTTCCTACGAGCAGTACTTC
CDR3 protein: CASSLSGTGSYEQYF

D gene: TRBD2
V gene: TRBV4-3
J gene: TRBJ2-1
clone size: .
CDR3 DNA: TGCGCCAGCAGCCAAGAAAGGTGGCGGGGGGGAGGAAATGAGCAGTTCTTC
CDR3 protein: CASSQERWRGGGNEQFF

D gene: .
V gene: TRBV2
J gene: TRBJ2-3
clone size: .
CDR3 DNA: TGTGCCAGCAGTGCCACTCGACTAGCAGATACGCAGTATTTT
CDR3 protein: CASSATRLADTQYF

D gene: TRBD1
V gene: TRBV5-1
J gene: TRBJ1-1
clone size: .
CDR3 DNA: TGCGCCAGCAGCTCCAACACAGGGGTGAACACTGAAGCTTTCTTT
CDR3 protein: CASSSNTGVNTEAFF

D gene: .
V gene: TRBV6-1
J gene: TRBJ1-2
clone size: .
CDR3 DNA: TGTGCCAGCAGTGAAGCGTCGACTCCCAACTATGGCTACACCTTC
CDR3 protein: CASSEASTPNYGYTF

D gene: TRBD2
V gene: TRBV2
J gene: TRBJ2-5
clone size: .
CDR3 DNA: TGTGCCAGCAGCCTGAGACTAGCGGGACAAGAGACCCAGTACTTC
CDR3 protein: CASSLRLAGQETQYF

D gene: TRBD1
V gene: TRBV27
J gene: TRBJ1-1
clone size: few
CDR3 DNA: TGTGCCAGCAGTCCACCCCGGACAGGGGGCTGGTCTGAAGCTTTCTTT
CDR3 protein: CASSPPRTGGWSEAFF

D gene: TRBD1
V gene: TRBV7-9
J gene: TRBJ2-7
clone size: .
CDR3 DNA: TGTGCCAGCAGCTCCCAGGGGGTAACCTACGAGCAGTACTTC
CDR3 protein: CASSSQGVTYEQYF

D gene: .
V gene: TRBV6-1
J gene: TRBJ1-5
clone size: .
CDR3 DNA: TGTGCCAGCAGTGAAACTCAGGGCGGCCAGCCCCAGCATTTT
CDR3 protein: CASSETQGGQPQHF

D gene: TRBD2
V gene: TRBV11-3
J gene: TRBJ2-1
clone size: .
CDR3 DNA: TGTGCCAGCAGCTTAGACAGCGGGAGGGTCAATGAGCAGTTCTTC
CDR3 protein: CASSLDSGRVNEQFF

D gene: .
V gene: TRBV4-1
J gene: TRBJ2-7
clone size: .
CDR3 DNA: TGCGCCAGCAGCCAACTGTATGTGACTAGGACTTACGAGCAGTACTTC
CDR3 protein: CASSQLYVTRTYEQYF

D gene: .
V gene: TRBV5-1
J gene: TRBJ2-7
clone size: once
CDR3 DNA: TGCGCCAGCAGCTTGGTGGCCGGGGGAACCCCCTACGAGCAGTACTTC
CDR3 protein: CASSLVAGGTPYEQYF

D gene: TRBD2
V gene: TRBV5-4
J gene: TRBJ2-1
clone size: .
CDR3 DNA: TGTGCCAGCACCATGACTAGCGGGAGCTACAATGAGCAGTTCTTC
CDR3 protein: CASTMTSGSYNEQFF

D gene: TRBD1
V gene: TRBV19
J gene: TRBJ2-6
clone size: .
CDR3 DNA: TGTGCCAGTAGTATACAGGGGGCTGGGGCCAACGTCCTGACTTTC
CDR3 protein: CASSIQGAGANVLTF

D gene: .
V gene: TRBV2
J gene: TRBJ1-1
clone size: .
CDR3 DNA: TGTGCCAGCAGTGCAAAGGGGATGAACACTGAAGCTTTCTTT
CDR3 protein: CASSAKGMNTEAFF

D gene: TRBD1
V gene: TRBV2
J gene: TRBJ1-4
clone size: .
CDR3 DNA: TGTGCCAGCTCCGATCAGGGGGCGACGGAAGAAAAACTGTTTTTT
CDR3 protein: CASSDQGATEEKLFF

D gene: TRBD2
V gene: TRBV4-2
J gene: TRBJ2-1
clone size: .
CDR3 DNA: TGTGCCAGCAGCCAGGGGGGACTAGCGGGATTTGATGAGCAGTTCTTC
CDR3 protein: CASSQGGLAGFDEQFF

D gene: TRBD1
V gene: TRBV5-1
J gene: TRBJ1-1
clone size: .
CDR3 DNA: TGCGCCAGCAGCACGGGACAGGGGAGATCAAACACTGAAGCTTTCTTT
CDR3 protein: CASSTGQGRSNTEAFF

D gene: TRBD1
V gene: TRBV4-3
J gene: TRBJ1-1
clone size: .
CDR3 DNA: TGCGCCAGCAGCCAGACAGGGGGCGGCGGCACTGAAGCTTTCTTT
CDR3 protein: CASSQTGGGGTEAFF

D gene: .
V gene: TRBV5-4
J gene: TRBJ2-3
clone size: .
CDR3 DNA: TGTGCCAGCAGCTTGACAGGGTCAGATACGCAGTATTTT
CDR3 protein: CASSLTGSDTQYF

D gene: TRBD1
V gene: TRBV7-2
J gene: TRBJ2-5
clone size: .
CDR3 DNA: TGTGCCAGCAGCGCGGGACAGGGCAGACAAGAGACCCAGTACTTC
CDR3 protein: CASSAGQGRQETQYF

D gene: TRBD1
V gene: TRBV29-1
J gene: TRBJ2-1
clone size: .
CDR3 DNA: TGCAGCGTTGAAGATTTTCGGGACAGCAACAATGAGCAGTTCTTC
CDR3 protein: CSVEDFRDSNNEQFF

D gene: TRBD2
V gene: TRBV7-9
J gene: TRBJ2-1
clone size: .
CDR3 DNA: TGTGCCAGCAGTGGGACTAGCGGGAGCCGGGAGCAGTTCTTC
CDR3 protein: CASSGTSGSREQFF

D gene: TRBD1
V gene: TRBV5-4
J gene: TRBJ2-7
clone size: .
CDR3 DNA: TGTGCCAGCAGCCCCCCGGGACAGGGATTTGGAGAGCAGTACTTC
CDR3 protein: CASSPPGQGFGEQYF

D gene: .
V gene: TRBV19
J gene: TRBJ2-3
clone size: .
CDR3 DNA: TGTGCCAGTAGTATATCCAGGGGTTGGACAGATACGCAGTATTTT
CDR3 protein: CASSISRGWTDTQYF

D gene: .
V gene: TRBV9
J gene: TRBJ2-1
clone size: .
CDR3 DNA: TGTGCCAGCAGCGTAGGGGAGGCGAGGGAACAGCAGTTCTTC
CDR3 protein: CASSVGEAREQQFF

D gene: TRBD2
V gene: TRBV19
J gene: TRBJ2-7
clone size: .
CDR3 DNA: TGTGCCGCCGGGACTAGCGGGGGTTCCTACGAGCAGTACTTC
CDR3 protein: CAAGTSGGSYEQYF

D gene: .
V gene: TRBV25-1
J gene: TRBJ2-3
clone size: .
CDR3 DNA: TGTGCCAGCAGTGAAGCGGGAAGCACAGATACGCAGTATTTT
CDR3 protein: CASSEAGSTDTQYF

D gene: .
V gene: TRBV7-5
J gene: TRBJ2-2
clone size: .
CDR3 DNA: TGTGTCAGAACCCCCTGGGGACAGGGCCCCACCGGGGAGCTGTTTTTT
CDR3 protein: CVRTPWGQGPTGELFF

D gene: .
V gene: TRBV7-2
J gene: TRBJ1-3
clone size: .
CDR3 DNA: TGTGCCAGCAGTCATCCGGGGGGGAACACCATATATTTT
CDR3 protein: CASSHPGGNTIYF

D gene: TRBD2
V gene: TRBV7-8
J gene: TRBJ2-7
clone size: .
CDR3 DNA: TGTGCCAGCAGCTGGGGACTAGCGGGAGGGTACGAGCAGTACTTC
CDR3 protein: CASSWGLAGGYEQYF

D gene: TRBD2
V gene: TRBV2
J gene: TRBJ2-1
clone size: .
CDR3 DNA: TGTGCCAGCAGCTCAACTAGCGGGAGACAGTTCTTC
CDR3 protein: CASSSTSGRQFF

D gene: TRBD2
V gene: TRBV2
J gene: TRBJ2-7
clone size: .
CDR3 DNA: TGTGCCAGCAGTGCAAGCGGGGGGATCTACGAGCAGTACTTC
CDR3 protein: CASSASGGIYEQYF

D gene: TRBD1
V gene: TRBV6-6
J gene: TRBJ1-4
clone size: .
CDR3 DNA: TGTGCCAGCAGTCTCTACAGGGGCCCTAATGAAAAACTGTTTTTT
CDR3 protein: CASSLYRGPNEKLFF

D gene: .
V gene: TRBV30
J gene: TRBJ1-1
clone size: .
CDR3 DNA: TGTGCCTGGAGGTACGGGGGGTTCCTGAACACTGAAGCTTTCTTT
CDR3 protein: CAWRYGGFLNTEAFF

D gene: TRBD1
V gene: TRBV11-2
J gene: TRBJ1-2
clone size: .
CDR3 DNA: TGTGCCAGCAGTAAGGACAGGCTCTATGGCTACACCTTC
CDR3 protein: CASSKDRLYGYTF

D gene: TRBD1
V gene: TRBV9
J gene: TRBJ2-7
clone size: once
CDR3 DNA: TGTGCCAGCAGCACCACCGGGACAGGGTTTTACGAGCAGTACTTC
CDR3 protein: CASSTTGTGFYEQYF

D gene: .
V gene: TRBV19
J gene: TRBJ2-6
clone size: .
CDR3 DNA: TGTGCCAGTGGACAGATTTTATCTGGGGCCAACGTCCTGACTTTC
CDR3 protein: CASGQILSGANVLTF

D gene: .
V gene: TRBV5-1
J gene: TRBJ2-7
clone size: .
CDR3 DNA: TGCGCCAGCAGCCCCACCGGGACACCCGGTTTCTACGAGCAGTACTTC
CDR3 protein: CASSPTGTPGFYEQYF

D gene: .
V gene: TRBV12-2
J gene: TRBJ2-7
clone size: .
CDR3 DNA: TGTGCAAGTCGCTTAGAGACCTACAGGGGCTACGAGCAGTACTTC
CDR3 protein: CASRLETYRGYEQYF

D gene: .
V gene: TRBV7-2
J gene: TRBJ1-5
clone size: few
CDR3 DNA: TGTGCCAGCAGCTTAGGTTCCGTTTATAGCAATCAGCCCCAGCATTTT
CDR3 protein: CASSLGSVYSNQPQHF

D gene: .
V gene: TRBV7-2
J gene: TRBJ1-6
clone size: .
CDR3 DNA: TGTGCCAGCAGTCCCGACAGGATAGGATACTCACCCCTCCACTTT
CDR3 protein: CASSPDRIGYSPLHF